The rows below give T cell receptor beta chains drawn from one sample of a study of human T cells and chemical hapten exposure. TCRdb redid the calling of the RACE reads with MiXCR, one entry per CDR3 protein. The table lists about 83,000 distinct CDR3 sequences, approximately 8% of them singletons, with 1.5% to 1.7% in the top ten. The sequencing used whole blood, collected in connection with sensitization to the hapten diphenylcyclopropenone (DPC). All receptors derive from a woman aged 25 to 39 with alopecia areata. Some clones in this sample may be carry-over from other donors' samples. The CDR3 runs from the conserved cysteine through the conserved F or W. A D gene is named only where the DNA matches it firmly. Only some rows state a clone size, as once, few, many or a class for expanded clones.

d_gene	v_gene	abundance	j_gene	CDR3aa	CDR3nt
TRBD1	TRBV2	few	TRBJ1-2	CASSGTGGIYGYTF	TGTGCCAGCAGTGGGACAGGGGGCATCTATGGCTACACCTTC
TRBD1	TRBV6-5	many	TRBJ1-1	CASSFQQGALTEAFF	TGTGCCAGCAGTTTTCAACAGGGGGCCCTCACTGAAGCTTTCTTT
.	TRBV20-1	many	TRBJ1-4	CSAPLGVGEKLFF	TGCAGTGCTCCCTTGGGGGTCGGCGAAAAACTGTTTTTT
.	TRBV20-1	many	TRBJ1-3	CSARGGGISGNTIYF	TGCAGTGCTAGAGGGGGGGGCATCTCTGGAAACACCATATATTTT
.	TRBV11-3	many	TRBJ2-3	CASSLGTRTSTDTQYF	TGTGCCAGCAGCTTAGGGACGAGAACTAGCACAGATACGCAGTATTTT
TRBD2	TRBV6-5	few	TRBJ2-5	CASSKLAGGGLAQYF	TGTGCCAGCAGTAAACTAGCGGGGGGGGGGTTGGCCCAGTACTTC
.	TRBV7-8	.	TRBJ2-1	CASSLEEGSYNEQFF	TGTGCCAGCAGCTTAGAAGAGGGTTCCTACAATGAGCAGTTCTTC
.	TRBV20-1	many	TRBJ1-6	CSARSGFLGNSPLHF	TGCAGTGCTAGATCCGGGTTTCTGGGGAATTCACCCCTCCACTTT
TRBD2	TRBV12-3/TRBV12-4	.	TRBJ2-7	CASSLVPSGGYEQYF	TGTGCCAGCAGTTTAGTCCCTAGCGGGGGCTACGAGCAGTACTTC
.	TRBV12-3/TRBV12-4	many	TRBJ1-3	CASSLEFREPGNTIYF	TGTGCCAGCAGCCTTGAATTCCGGGAACCTGGAAACACCATATATTTT
.	TRBV28	.	TRBJ1-1	CASSLIAGGGTEAFF	TGTGCCAGCAGTCTAATAGCGGGCGGAGGCACTGAAGCTTTCTTT
TRBD1	TRBV28	.	TRBJ2-7	CASSSGQYEQYF	TGTGCCAGCAGTTCGGGACAGTACGAGCAGTACTTC
.	TRBV12-3/TRBV12-4	few	TRBJ1-2	CASSLSSSNYGYTF	TGTGCCAGCAGTTTAAGCTCTTCTAACTATGGCTACACCTTC
TRBD1	TRBV15	.	TRBJ1-3	CATSRHHRGEPSGNTIYF	TGTGCCACCAGCAGACACCACAGGGGCGAACCCTCTGGAAACACCATATATTTT
.	TRBV7-9	many	TRBJ1-2	CASSLARENGYTF	TGTGCCAGCAGCTTAGCCAGGGAAAATGGCTACACCTTC
.	TRBV4-1	few	TRBJ2-1	CASSQGSSGAYNEQFF	TGCGCCAGCAGCCAAGGATCCTCGGGGGCCTACAATGAGCAGTTCTTC
TRBD1	TRBV3-1	many	TRBJ2-4	CASSRGQGEIAKNIQYF	TGTGCCAGCAGCCGGGGACAGGGGGAAATAGCCAAAAACATTCAGTACTTC
.	TRBV7-9	.	TRBJ2-7	CVSSLEGPGSGSYEQYF	TGTGTCAGCAGCTTAGAGGGCCCGGGATCGGGCTCCTACGAGCAGTACTTC
TRBD1	TRBV2	many	TRBJ1-4	CASSGTANEKLFF	TGTGCCAGCAGCGGGACAGCTAATGAAAAACTGTTTTTT
TRBD1	TRBV5-1	.	TRBJ2-5	CASSPSTGEETQYF	TGCGCCAGCAGCCCTTCGACAGGGGAAGAGACCCAGTACTTC
.	TRBV7-9	many	TRBJ1-2	CASSLSQGYYGYTF	TGTGCCAGCAGCTTATCCCAGGGATACTATGGCTACACCTTC
TRBD2	TRBV6-5	many	TRBJ2-7	CASSYFLAGHYEQYF	TGTGCCAGCAGTTATTTCCTAGCGGGGCACTACGAGCAGTACTTC
.	TRBV29-1	.	TRBJ2-7	CSVRPRAVGSDEQYF	TGCAGCGTTAGGCCGAGGGCGGTCGGATCCGACGAGCAGTACTTC